This TCR beta chain was retrieved from a study of type 1 regulatory T cells. At the level of the study: An in vitro protocol generated T-allo10, a Tr1-enriched, alloantigen-specific CD4 T cell product.

Overall study findings and caveats: Tr1 cells had a more restricted TCR repertoire than non-Tr1 cells.

This CDR3 spans 14 amino acids. With 0 bases removed from V and 5 bases from J, the gap between germline ends came to 10 bases. Germline assignment: CDR1 SGHRS and CDR2 YFSETQ. Remarks on this clonotype: What it binds is unknown.

TCRdb re-called the reads with MiXCR, one entry per CDR3 protein. The repertoire holds about 65,000 distinct CDR3 sequences, with roughly half as singletons. The sequenced sample was cultured non-Tr1 T cells, either the whole culture or a sorted T cell fraction (not recorded which). This clonotype originated in a human donor in good health. The genes are TRBV5-1 and TRBJ2-3; D tentatively fits TRBD1 or TRBD2 (5 bases each). Written as DNA, the CDR3 is TGCGCCAGCAGCTTGGAACCGGGGCAAGATACGCAGTATTTT. Protein: CASSLEPGQDTQYF. The whole variable domain, filled in from reference TRBV5-1 and TRBJ2-3, reads KAGVTQTPRYLIKTRGQQVTLSCSPISGHRSVSWYQQTPGQGLQFLFEYFSETQRNKGNFPGRFSGRQFSNSRSEMNVSTLELGDSALYLCASSLEPGQDTQYFGPGTRLTVL.